Included here is one T cell receptor (beta chain) sequence, with context. Its specificity is unknown. This record belongs to a study of beta chain features in type 1 diabetes. CDR3 length: 15 amino acids. Germline V CDR1 and CDR2: MGHDK, SYGVNS. V was pared by 6 bases and J by 1 base, with 10 bases between. Findings and caveats of the study: A moderate, significant TCRB CDR3 shortening appeared in type 1 diabetes across four CD4+ subsets.

Every bit of the isolated RNA underwent reverse transcription, so sequencing read expressed TCRB transcripts. This table comes from immunoSEQ multiplex PCR, and its TCRdb copy is limited to in-frame clones, with some not included. In the table there are about 170,000 clones, roughly 7.1% of which are singletons. This clonotype was sampled from a middle-aged woman with type 1 diabetes. This chain uses TRBV25-1 with TRBJ2-6; D is unresolved. Sequenced input: central memory CD4+ T cells from blood. CDR3 protein: CASRKSSSGANVLTF. CDR3 nucleotides: TGTGCCAGCAGGAAGTCGAGTTCTGGGGCCAACGTCCTGACTTTC.